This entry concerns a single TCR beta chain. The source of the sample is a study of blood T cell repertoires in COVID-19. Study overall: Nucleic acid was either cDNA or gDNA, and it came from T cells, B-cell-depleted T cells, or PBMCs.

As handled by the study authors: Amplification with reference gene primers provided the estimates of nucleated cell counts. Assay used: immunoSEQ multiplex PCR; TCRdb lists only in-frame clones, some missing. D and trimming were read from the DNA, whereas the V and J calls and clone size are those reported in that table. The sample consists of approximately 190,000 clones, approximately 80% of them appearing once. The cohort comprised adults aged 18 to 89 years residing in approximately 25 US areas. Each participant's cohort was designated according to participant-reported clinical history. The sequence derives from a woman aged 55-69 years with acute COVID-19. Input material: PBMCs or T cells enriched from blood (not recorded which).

As DNA, the CDR3 is TGTGCCAGCAGCTTAGCCCAGGGGATCACAGATACGCAGTATTTT. Translation gives CASSLAQGITDTQYF. The genes are TRBV7-9 and TRBJ2-3; a weak D match, TRBD1 (6 bases). The ends were cut back, 0 bases at V and 2 bases at J, with 9 bases in the middle. From germline, CDR1 is SEHNR and CDR2 FQNEAQ (reference sequence). The CDR3 extends over 15 amino acids.